This TCR beta chain was sequenced during a study of T cells in pancreatic ductal adenocarcinoma. Notes on the study in general: Blood clonality (around 0.066) did not differ significantly from tumor (roughly 0.11).

This clone was observed a single time. What it binds is not known. The protocol was immunoSEQ multiplex PCR, while the TCRdb copy is restricted to in-frame clones and leaves out a portion. This table has roughly 8,700 clones, under 90% appearing once. No neoadjuvant therapy was given to the selected pancreatic ductal adenocarcinoma patients before their surgery. Germline CDR1 and CDR2: SGHTA and FQGNSA. CDR3 length: 14 amino acids. Trimming removed 5 bases at V and 5 bases at J, with 14 bases between. Sequenced sample: PBMCs. The receptor was isolated from a human donor with pancreatic ductal adenocarcinoma. V usage is TRBV7-2 and J usage is TRBJ2-3; D remains ambiguous. The CDR3 region is CASSQSSALDTQYF. CDR3 DNA sequence: TGTGCCAGCAGCCAGAGCTCAGCGCTAGATACGCAGTATTTT. The entire variable domain, with the rest obtained from reference TRBV7-2 and TRBJ2-3, is as follows: GAGVSQSPSNKVTEKGKDVELRCDPISGHTALYWYRQSLGQGLEFLIYFQGNSAPDKSGLPSDRFSAERTGGSVSTLTIQRTQQEDSAVYLCASSQSSALDTQYFGPGTRLTVL.